This T cell receptor beta chain is from a study of control samples from healthy donors and cancer patients. This clone was observed a single time. The protocol was immunoSEQ multiplex PCR, while the TCRdb copy is restricted to in-frame clones and leaves out a portion. The table shows roughly 130,000 clones, with 90% to 95% occurring only once. CDR1 SNHLY and CDR2 FYNNEI come from the germline V gene. This CDR3 spans 11 amino acids. V lost 2 bases and J 12 bases, leaving 8 bases between the germline ends. The TCR sequence derives from a man in his sixties with colorectal cancer. Source material: PBMCs. This chain joins TRBV2 and TRBJ2-1, with D possibly TRBD2 on 5 matching bases. Written as DNA, the CDR3 is TGTGCCAGCAGTGAAATGAGGGTGCAGTTCTTC. The encoded protein is CASSEMRVQFF.